The 19 T cell receptor beta chains below all came from one sample that was sequenced in a study of T cells after posttransplantation cyclophosphamide. TCRdb's copy holds only in-frame clones and misses some; the assay was immunoSEQ multiplex PCR. The sample has 24,000 or so clones, none seen only once. Specimen: PBMCs. Receptors were obtained from a woman in her 50s in good health, CMV-negative, and a related stem cell transplant donor.

This clone has a count of ten or more. The chain combines TRBV7-9 with TRBJ2-1, with 9 positions matching TRBD2. Trimming removed 0 bases from V and 8 bases from J; junction bases left unmatched: 17. This CDR3 is built from 19 residues. CDR1 and CDR2 (germline): SEHNR, FQNEAQ (reference sequence). CDR3 bases: TGTGCCAGCAGCTTAGCTACGGGCCTGACTAGCGGTCCTTTTCATGAGCAGTTCTTC. Translated: CASSLATGLTSGPFHEQFF.

This clone is labeled as medium-sized. The chain joins TRBV19 to TRBJ1-5; the D gene is possibly TRBD1 (5 bases). V lost 3 bases and J lost 0, with 18 bases in between. Germline V gene sequence: CDR1 LNHDA, CDR2 SQIVND (reference sequence). The CDR3 loop spans 18 amino acids. CDR3 residues: CASSIARRGSLSNQPQHF. The CDR3, as DNA: TGTGCCAGTAGTATTGCCCGAAGGGGCAGCCTTAGCAATCAGCCCCAGCATTTT. The full variable domain, with the rest looked up from reference TRBV19 and TRBJ1-5, is DGGITQSPKYLFRKEGQNVTLSCEQNLNHDAMYWYRQDPGQGLRLIYYSQIVNDFQKGDIAEGYSVSREKKESFPLTVTSAQKNPTAFYLCASSIARRGSLSNQPQHFGDGTRLSIL.

This clone has ten or more counts. The gene calls are TRBV28 and TRBJ2-2, with D perhaps matching TRBD1 (6 bases). This CDR3 spans 15 amino acids. The V gene's germline CDR1 is MDHEN and CDR2 SYDVKM. The V end was cut by 3 bases, the J end by 4 bases, with 12 bases between. The CDR3 bases are TGTGCCAGCAGTTTCATGGGGGCGGGCACCGGGGAGCTGTTTTTT. Translation gives CASSFMGAGTGELFF.

Ten or more counts support this clone. The rearrangement joins TRBV6-8 to TRBJ2-7; D may be TRBD1 (7 bases). CDR3 length: 15 residues. The germline V gene has CDR1 MNHGY and CDR2 SAAAGT. The V end lost 0 bases, the J end lost 5 bases, and 14 bases lay between the germline ends. CDR3 coding DNA: TGTGCCAGCAGTTACTCGGGCAGGGGGAGGAACGAGCAGTACTTC. Translating gives CASSYSGRGRNEQYF.

This clone occurred many times. The chain uses TRBV15 and TRBJ1-5; the match to TRBD1 covers 7 bases. CDR1 is LNHNV, CDR2 YYDKDF, per germline (reference sequence). V shed 6 bases and J 6 bases; nucleotides not matched to a gene: 11. CDR3 length equals 15 residues. The chain's CDR3 is CATSSEGAFIQPQHF. The CDR3 DNA is TGTGCCACCAGTAGTGAGGGGGCTTTTATTCAGCCCCAGCATTTT. The full variable domain, rest sourced from reference TRBV15 and TRBJ1-5, is DAMVIQNPRYQVTQFGKPVTLSCSQTLNHNVMYWYQQKSSQAPKLLFHYYDKDFNNEADTPDNFQSRRPNTSFCFLDIRSPGLGDTAMYLCATSSEGAFIQPQHFGDGTRLSIL.

There are many counts of this clone. This sequence joins TRBV5-5 and TRBJ1-2; 7 nucleotides align to TRBD1. The V gene end was trimmed by 2 bases and the J gene end by 3 bases; junction bases not matched to a gene: 1. This CDR3 is 13 amino acids long. Germline-derived CDR1 and CDR2 are SGHKS and YYEKEE (reference sequence). CDR3 amino acids: CASSFGQDYGYTF. CDR3 nucleotides: TGTGCCAGCAGCTTTGGACAGGACTATGGCTACACCTTC.

The table lists this clone with many counts. The chain links TRBV7-8 to TRBJ2-5; D unresolved. Germline V CDR1 and CDR2: SGHVS, FQNEAQ. This CDR3 region has 15 residues. Deletions cut 4 bases from V and 4 bases from J, with 16 bases between. CDR3 bases: TGTGCCAGCAGCTCCCGTCACAGTTCTCCAGAGACCCAGTACTTC. Residues: CASSSRHSSPETQYF.

This clone has ten or more counts. The rearrangement uses TRBV27 and TRBJ2-1; 15 bases fit TRBD2. Germline trimming cut 3 bases from V and 1 base from J; bases unmatched to any gene: 7. The V gene's germline CDR1 is MNHEY and CDR2 SMNVEV (reference sequence). The CDR3 covers 19 residues. The CDR3 DNA follows: TGTGCCAGCAGTTTTATGGGGACTAGCGGGGGGTTTTCCTACAATGAGCAGTTCTTC. Translating it yields CASSFMGTSGGFSYNEQFF.

This clone was found many times. The genes are TRBV5-4 and TRBJ1-1; D gene ambiguous. The V and J ends lost 0 bases and 1 base respectively, with 16 bases between them. Germline loops: CDR1 SGHNT, CDR2 YYREEE (reference sequence). The CDR3 has 17 residues. The CDR3 coding sequence is TGTGCCAGCAGCTTGGGGGCTGCTTTCCCCGGGAACACTGAAGCTTTCTTT. It encodes CASSLGAAFPGNTEAFF.

This clone was counted many times. The genes are TRBV5-1 and TRBJ1-2; D not certain. The CDR3 loop spans 13 amino acids. CDR1 and CDR2 from the germline V gene are SGHRS and YFSETQ. Trimming removed 0 bases at V and 5 bases at J, with 8 bases between. The CDR3 nucleotides are TGCGCCAGCAGCTTGGCGGAGGGATATGGCTACACCTTC. Translation gives CASSLAEGYGYTF.

This clone was seen many times. This chain uses TRBV19 with TRBJ2-2, with D maybe TRBD1 (5 bases). Trimming left V 3 bases short and J 4 bases short, with 18 bases between. The CDR3 consists of 17 residues. CDR1 and CDR2 (germline): LNHDA, SQIVND (reference sequence). CDR3 in DNA: TGTGCCAGTAGTATGGTCCCAGGGCGCGTAGGCACCGGGGAGCTGTTTTTT. It specifies CASSMVPGRVGTGELFF.

This clone came up many times. The DNA for the CDR3 is TGTGCCAGTAGTATAGTAGGCAGGGGGGACTATGGCTACACCTTC. Its protein product is CASSIVGRGDYGYTF. The J gene is TRBJ1-2, the V gene TRBV19, with 7 bases that match TRBD1. The CDR3 is made up of 15 amino acids. The germline V gene has CDR1 LNHDA and CDR2 SQIVND (reference sequence). Unmatched junction bases numbered 5, after V lost 1 base and J lost 3 bases.

This clone was seen at least ten times. This rearrangement joins TRBV5-8 to TRBJ2-5; 8 bases align to TRBD2. The CDR3 sequence is 14 residues long. V was clipped by 3 bases and J by 2 bases; unmatched bases: 3. The V gene's germline CDR1 is SGHTS and CDR2 YDEGEE. This CDR3 reads CASSYTSGQETQYF. CDR3 bases: TGTGCCAGCAGCTATACTAGCGGTCAAGAGACCCAGTACTTC.

The V gene is TRBV21-1, the J gene TRBJ2-5; the table gives TRBD1 as D, unverified against the DNA. TRBV21-1 is a pseudogene. The CDR3 sequence is 16 residues long. The DNA for the CDR3 is TGTGCCAGCAGTTTAGGGCGGACAGGGGTGAAAGAGACCCAGTACTTC. It specifies CASSLGRTGVKETQYF.

The sample holds many counts of this clone. The chain has TRBV5-1 and TRBJ1-2; D perhaps matches TRBD1 (6 bases). Germline V CDR1 and CDR2: SGHRS, YFSETQ. This CDR3 is 16 amino acids long. V lost 0 bases and J lost 3, with 15 bases in between. As DNA, the CDR3 is TGCGCCAGCAGCTTGGACCCAAGTTACAGGGACTATGGCTACACCTTC. Translating it yields CASSLDPSYRDYGYTF.

This clone has at least ten counts. This chain uses TRBV28 with TRBJ2-1; TRBD1 is a possible D gene (5 bases). Looked up from germline, CDR1 is MDHEN and CDR2 is SYDVKM. The CDR3 runs to 15 residues. Trimming left V 2 bases short and J 9 bases short, with 17 bases between. In DNA form, the CDR3 reads TGTGCCAGCAGTTTAAGGCCCCAGGGCAGAAGTGAGCAGTTCTTC. Translated, it gives CASSLRPQGRSEQFF.

In this sample, this clone turned up many times. This chain joins TRBV6-6 and TRBJ1-2; 8 nucleotides agree with TRBD1. This CDR3 is 15 amino acids long. J was trimmed by 4 bases and V by 6 bases; bases with no gene match: 10. Germline assignment: CDR1 MNHNY and CDR2 SVGAGI (reference sequence). In nucleotides, the CDR3 is TGTGCCAGCAGGGCGGACAGGGAAATCCCCTATGGCTACACCTTC. Translating gives CASRADREIPYGYTF.

This clone was picked up many times. The V and J genes are TRBV12-5 and TRBJ1-1; D is possibly TRBD1 (5 bases). V was trimmed by 0 bases and J by 5 bases, leaving 13 bases between them. The CDR3 consists of 15 residues. Germline CDR1 is LGHNT and CDR2 is FRNRAP. The CDR3 spells CASGLVGQGVTEAFF. The CDR3 DNA reads TGTGCTAGTGGTTTGGTCGGGCAGGGTGTTACTGAAGCTTTCTTT.

There are many counts of this clone. This chain connects TRBV19 to TRBJ1-6, with 7 bases that match TRBD1. With 5 bases clipped from V and 9 bases from J, the junction kept 13 bases outside the gene matches. Germline CDR1 is LNHDA and CDR2 is SQIVND (reference sequence). The CDR3 is 16 amino acids. The CDR3 region has the DNA TGTGCCAGTAGTCCCGTCGGGACAGCGAGGAGTTCACCCCTCCACTTT. Amino acid sequence: CASSPVGTARSSPLHF.